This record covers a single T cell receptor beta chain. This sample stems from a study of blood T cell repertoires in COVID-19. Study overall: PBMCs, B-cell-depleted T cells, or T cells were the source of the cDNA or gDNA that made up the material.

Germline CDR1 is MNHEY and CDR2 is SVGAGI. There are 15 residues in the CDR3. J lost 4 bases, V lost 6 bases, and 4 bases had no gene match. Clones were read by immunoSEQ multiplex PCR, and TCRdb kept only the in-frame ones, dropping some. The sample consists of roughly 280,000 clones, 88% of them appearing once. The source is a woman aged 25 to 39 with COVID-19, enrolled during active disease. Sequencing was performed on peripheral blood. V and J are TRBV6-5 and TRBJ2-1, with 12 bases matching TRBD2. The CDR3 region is CASSTGTSGYNEQFF. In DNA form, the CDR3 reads TGTGCCAGCAGCACAGGGACTAGCGGGTACAATGAGCAGTTCTTC.